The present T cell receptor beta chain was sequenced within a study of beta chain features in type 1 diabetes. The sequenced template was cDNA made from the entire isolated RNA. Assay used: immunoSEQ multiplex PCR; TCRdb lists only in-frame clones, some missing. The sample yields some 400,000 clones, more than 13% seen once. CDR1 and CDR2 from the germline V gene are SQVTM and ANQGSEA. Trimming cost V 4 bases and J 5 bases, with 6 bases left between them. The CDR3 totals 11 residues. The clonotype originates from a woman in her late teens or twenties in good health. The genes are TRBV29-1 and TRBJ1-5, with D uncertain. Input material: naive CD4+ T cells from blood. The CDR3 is CSVGQDQPQHF. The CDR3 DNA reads TGCAGCGTTGGTCAGGATCAGCCCCAGCATTTT.